A single T cell receptor beta chain is shown here with its context. The sample comes from a study of OX40 agonist ivuxolimab in advanced cancers. In the study overall: Among those enrolled, mean age was about 60 years (range about 23 to 85) and 82.7% were male.

The repertoire was sequenced with immunoSEQ multiplex PCR; TCRdb's copy has only in-frame clones and lacks some. This repertoire shows more than 85,000 clones, about 83% found once; its top ten account for approximately 0.5%. Sequencing was performed on CD4+ or CD8+ T cells sorted from blood, taken in a trial of the OX40 agonist ivuxolimab. This receptor was obtained from an adult with an advanced solid tumor such as melanoma, head and neck, liver or kidney cancer.

The chain's CDR3 is CASSRGQGNSYEQYF. Here the CDR3 DNA reads TGTGCCAGCAGCAGAGGACAGGGGAACTCCTACGAGCAGTACTTC. The rearrangement links TRBV7-8 to TRBJ2-7; 9 nucleotides match TRBD1. From germline, CDR1 is SGHVS and CDR2 FQNEAQ. CDR3 length: 15 residues. The trim removed 5 bases at V and 0 bases at J, leaving 5 bases unmatched.